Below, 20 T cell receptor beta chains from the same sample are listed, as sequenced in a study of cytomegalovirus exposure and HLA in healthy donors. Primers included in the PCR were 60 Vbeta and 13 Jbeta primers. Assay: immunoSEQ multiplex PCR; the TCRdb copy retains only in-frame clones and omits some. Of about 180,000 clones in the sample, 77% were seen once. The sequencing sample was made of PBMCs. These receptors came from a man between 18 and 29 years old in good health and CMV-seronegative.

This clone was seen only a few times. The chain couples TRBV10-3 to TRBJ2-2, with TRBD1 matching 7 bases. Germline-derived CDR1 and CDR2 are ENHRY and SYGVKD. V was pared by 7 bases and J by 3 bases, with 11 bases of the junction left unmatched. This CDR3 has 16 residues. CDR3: CAIKLGTALDTGELFF. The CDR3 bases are TGTGCCATCAAACTTGGGACAGCCCTAGACACCGGGGAGCTGTTTTTT.

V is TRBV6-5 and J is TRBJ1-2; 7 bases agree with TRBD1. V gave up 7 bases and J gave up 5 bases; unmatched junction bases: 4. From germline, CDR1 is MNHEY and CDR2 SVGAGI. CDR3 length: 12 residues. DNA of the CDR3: TGTGCCAGCACCGACAGGGTTTATGGCTACACCTTC. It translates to CASTDRVYGYTF.

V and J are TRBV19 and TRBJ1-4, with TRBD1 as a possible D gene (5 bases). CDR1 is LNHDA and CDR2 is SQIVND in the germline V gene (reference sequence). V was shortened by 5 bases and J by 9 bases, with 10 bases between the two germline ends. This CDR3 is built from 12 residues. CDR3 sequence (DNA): TGTGCCAGTAGTGTTGACAGCCAAAAACTGTTTTTT. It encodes CASSVDSQKLFF.

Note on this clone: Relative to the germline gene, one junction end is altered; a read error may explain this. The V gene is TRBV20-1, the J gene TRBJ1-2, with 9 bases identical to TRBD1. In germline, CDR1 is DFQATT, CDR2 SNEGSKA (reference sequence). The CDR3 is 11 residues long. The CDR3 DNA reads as TGCAGCGGAGGGGGACAGGGCCCCTCCGCCTTC. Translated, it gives CSGGGQGPSAF.

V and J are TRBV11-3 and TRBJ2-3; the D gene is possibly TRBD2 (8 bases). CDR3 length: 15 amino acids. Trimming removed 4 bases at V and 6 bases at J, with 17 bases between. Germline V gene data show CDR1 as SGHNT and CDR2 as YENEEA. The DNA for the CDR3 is TGTGCCAGCAGCTCCGGGACTAGGGGGCGGGATACGCAGTATTTT. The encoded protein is CASSSGTRGRDTQYF.

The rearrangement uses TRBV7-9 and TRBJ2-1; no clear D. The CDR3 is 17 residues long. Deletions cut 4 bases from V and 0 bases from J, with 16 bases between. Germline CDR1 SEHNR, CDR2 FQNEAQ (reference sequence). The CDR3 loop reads CASSSLSVPSSYNEQFF. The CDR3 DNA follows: TGTGCCAGCAGCTCCTTGAGCGTTCCTAGCTCCTACAATGAGCAGTTCTTC.

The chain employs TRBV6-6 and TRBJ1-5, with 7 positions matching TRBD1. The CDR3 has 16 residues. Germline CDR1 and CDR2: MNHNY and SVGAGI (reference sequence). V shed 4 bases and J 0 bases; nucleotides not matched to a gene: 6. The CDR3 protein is CASSFGGGYSNQPQHF. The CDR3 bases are TGTGCCAGCAGTTTTGGAGGGGGCTATAGCAATCAGCCCCAGCATTTT.

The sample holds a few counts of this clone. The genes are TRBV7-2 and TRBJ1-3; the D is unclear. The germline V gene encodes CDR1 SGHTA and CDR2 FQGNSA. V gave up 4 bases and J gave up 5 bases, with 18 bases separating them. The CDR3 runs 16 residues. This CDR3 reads CASSSPLGFTRNTIYF. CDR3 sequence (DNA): TGTGCCAGCAGCTCCCCCCTTGGGTTTACTAGAAACACCATATATTTT.

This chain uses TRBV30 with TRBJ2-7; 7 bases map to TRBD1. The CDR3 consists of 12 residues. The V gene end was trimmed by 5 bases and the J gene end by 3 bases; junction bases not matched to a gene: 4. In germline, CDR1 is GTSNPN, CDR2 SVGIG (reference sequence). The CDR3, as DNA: TGTGCCTGGGGACGGGACAGCTACGAGCAGTACTTC. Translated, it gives CAWGRDSYEQYF.

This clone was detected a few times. The CDR3 sequence is CASSYTENYEQYF. The CDR3 DNA reads as TGTGCCAGCAGTTACACCGAGAACTACGAGCAGTACTTC. The V and J genes are TRBV6-5 and TRBJ2-7; no clear D gene. The CDR3 covers 13 residues. Trimming cost V 2 bases and J 3 bases, with 8 bases left between them. The germline V gene has CDR1 MNHEY and CDR2 SVGAGI.

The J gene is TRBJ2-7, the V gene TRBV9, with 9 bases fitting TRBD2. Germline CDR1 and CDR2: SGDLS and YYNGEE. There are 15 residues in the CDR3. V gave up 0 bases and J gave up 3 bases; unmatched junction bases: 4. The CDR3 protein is CASSVDVAGVYEQYF. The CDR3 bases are TGTGCCAGCAGCGTAGATGTAGCGGGAGTCTACGAGCAGTACTTC. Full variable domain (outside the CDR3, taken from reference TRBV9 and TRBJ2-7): DSGVTQTPKHLITATGQRVTLRCSPRSGDLSVYWYQQSLDQGLQFLIQYYNGEERAKGNILERFSAQQFPDLHSELNLSSLELGDSALYFCASSVDVAGVYEQYFGPGTRLTVT.

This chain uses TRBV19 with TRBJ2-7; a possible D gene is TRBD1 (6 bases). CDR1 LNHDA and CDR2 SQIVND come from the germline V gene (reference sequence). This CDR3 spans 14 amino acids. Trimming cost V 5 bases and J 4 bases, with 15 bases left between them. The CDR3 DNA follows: TGTGCCAGTAGTCCCCGACAGGTGCTTTACGAGCAGTACTTC. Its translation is CASSPRQVLYEQYF.

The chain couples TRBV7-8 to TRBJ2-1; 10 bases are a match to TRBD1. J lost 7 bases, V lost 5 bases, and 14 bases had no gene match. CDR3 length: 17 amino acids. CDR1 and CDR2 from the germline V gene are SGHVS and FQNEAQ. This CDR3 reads CASSLRDRGTTLNEQFF. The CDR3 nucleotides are TGTGCCAGCAGCCTCCGGGACAGGGGAACGACTTTAAATGAGCAGTTCTTC.

CDR3 sequence: CASSHPGQGAGTQYF. The CDR3 DNA is TGTGCCAGCAGCCATCCGGGACAGGGTGCGGGGACCCAGTACTTC. The V call is TRBV7-8, the J call TRBJ2-5; 9 bases map to TRBD1. The CDR3 is made up of 15 amino acids. Germline V gene lookup returns CDR1 SGHVS and CDR2 FQNEAQ. Losses at the gene ends were 5 bases for V and 7 bases for J; bases not matched to a gene: 11.

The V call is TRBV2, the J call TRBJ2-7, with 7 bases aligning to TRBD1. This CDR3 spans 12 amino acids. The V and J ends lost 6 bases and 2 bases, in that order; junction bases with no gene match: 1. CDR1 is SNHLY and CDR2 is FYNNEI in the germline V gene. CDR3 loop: CASRGQPYEQYF. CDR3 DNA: TGTGCCAGCAGGGGACAGCCCTACGAGCAGTACTTC.

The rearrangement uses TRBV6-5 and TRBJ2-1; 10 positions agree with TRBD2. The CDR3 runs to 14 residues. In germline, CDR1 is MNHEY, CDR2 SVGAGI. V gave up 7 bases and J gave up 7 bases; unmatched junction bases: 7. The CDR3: CASKLGLAQNEQFF. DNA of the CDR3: TGTGCCAGCAAACTGGGACTAGCGCAGAATGAGCAGTTCTTC.

The CDR3 loop reads CATSGGNRVDEQYF. The CDR3 DNA follows: TGTGCCACCAGTGGGGGAAACAGGGTGGACGAGCAGTACTTC. The rearrangement joins TRBV15 to TRBJ2-7; possible D gene TRBD1, 6 bases. This CDR3 has 14 amino acids. V gave up 6 bases and J gave up 5 bases, with 17 bases separating them. From germline, CDR1 is LNHNV and CDR2 YYDKDF (reference sequence).

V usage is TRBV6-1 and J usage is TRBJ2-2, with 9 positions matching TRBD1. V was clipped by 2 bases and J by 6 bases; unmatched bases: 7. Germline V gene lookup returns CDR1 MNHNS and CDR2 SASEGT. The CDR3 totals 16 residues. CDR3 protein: CASSEMDRGLSGELFF. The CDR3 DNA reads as TGTGCCAGCAGTGAAATGGACAGGGGATTGTCCGGGGAGCTGTTTTTT.

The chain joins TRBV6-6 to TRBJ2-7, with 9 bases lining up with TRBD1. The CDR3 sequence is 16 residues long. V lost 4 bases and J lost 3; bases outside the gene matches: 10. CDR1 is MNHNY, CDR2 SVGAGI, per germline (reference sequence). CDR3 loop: CASSLGATGGSYEQYF. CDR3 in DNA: TGTGCCAGCAGTTTGGGGGCGACAGGGGGAAGCTACGAGCAGTACTTC.

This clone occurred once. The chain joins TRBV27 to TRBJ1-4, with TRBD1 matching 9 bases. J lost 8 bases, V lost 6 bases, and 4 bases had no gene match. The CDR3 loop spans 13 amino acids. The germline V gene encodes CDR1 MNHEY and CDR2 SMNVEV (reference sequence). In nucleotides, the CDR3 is TGTGCCAGCAGGGGGGACAGGGCCGAAAAACTGTTTTTT. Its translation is CASRGDRAEKLFF.